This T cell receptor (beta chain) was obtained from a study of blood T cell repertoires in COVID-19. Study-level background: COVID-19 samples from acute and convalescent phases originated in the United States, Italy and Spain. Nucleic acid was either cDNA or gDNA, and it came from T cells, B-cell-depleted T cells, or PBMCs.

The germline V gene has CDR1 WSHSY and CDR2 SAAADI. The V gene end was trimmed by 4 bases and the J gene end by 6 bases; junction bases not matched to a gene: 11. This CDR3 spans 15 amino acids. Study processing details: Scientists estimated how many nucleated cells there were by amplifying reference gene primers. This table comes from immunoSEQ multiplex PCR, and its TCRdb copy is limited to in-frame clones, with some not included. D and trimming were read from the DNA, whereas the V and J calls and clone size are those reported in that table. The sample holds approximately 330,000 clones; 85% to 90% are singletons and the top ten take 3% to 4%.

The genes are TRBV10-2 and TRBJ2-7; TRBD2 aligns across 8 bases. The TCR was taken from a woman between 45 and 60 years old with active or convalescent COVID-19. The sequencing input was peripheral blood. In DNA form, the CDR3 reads TGCGCCAGCAGTGCCGGACGGGGGGGCCTTAGCGAGCAGTACTTC. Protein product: CASSAGRGGLSEQYF.